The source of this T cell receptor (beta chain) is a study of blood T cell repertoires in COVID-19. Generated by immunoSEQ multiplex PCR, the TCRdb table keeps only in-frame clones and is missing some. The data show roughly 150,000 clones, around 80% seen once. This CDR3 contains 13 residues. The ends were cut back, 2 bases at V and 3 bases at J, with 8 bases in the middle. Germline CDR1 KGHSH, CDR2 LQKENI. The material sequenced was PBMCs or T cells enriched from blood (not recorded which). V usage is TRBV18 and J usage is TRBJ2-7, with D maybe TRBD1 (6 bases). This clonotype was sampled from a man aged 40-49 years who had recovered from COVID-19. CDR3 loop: CASSPEQGYEQYF. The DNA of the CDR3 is TGTGCCAGCTCACCAGAACAGGGCTACGAGCAGTACTTC.